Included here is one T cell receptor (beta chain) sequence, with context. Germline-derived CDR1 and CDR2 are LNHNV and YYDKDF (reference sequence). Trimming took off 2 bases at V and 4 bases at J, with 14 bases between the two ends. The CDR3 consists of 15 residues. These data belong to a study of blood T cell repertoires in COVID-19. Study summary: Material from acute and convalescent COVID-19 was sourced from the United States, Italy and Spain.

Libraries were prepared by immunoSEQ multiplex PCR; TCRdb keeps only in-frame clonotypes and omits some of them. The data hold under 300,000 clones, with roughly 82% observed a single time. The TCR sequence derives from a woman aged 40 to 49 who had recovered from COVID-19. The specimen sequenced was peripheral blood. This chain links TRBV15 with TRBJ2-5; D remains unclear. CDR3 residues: CATSRPPGARETQYF. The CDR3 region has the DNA TGTGCCACCAGCAGACCGCCCGGTGCAAGAGAGACCCAGTACTTC.